There are many counts of the clone carrying this T cell receptor (beta chain). Its target is not known. The read ends 3 residues before the CDR3 terminus; that terminus is restored from the germline J gene. This specimen belongs to a study of T cell clonality in common variable immunodeficiency. Whole-study results and caveats: TCRbeta clonality was increased in CVID versus healthy controls.

This CDR3 spans 14 amino acids. V was trimmed by 5 bases and J by 8 bases, leaving 17 bases between them. Germline loops: CDR1 SGHRS, CDR2 YFSETQ. Profiling relied on immunoSEQ multiplex PCR, and the TCRdb table lists in-frame clones only, not all of them. In total the sample includes roughly 58,000 clones, none of them seen once. This TCR was recovered from a person aged 18-70 years in good health. The material sequenced was peripheral blood mononuclear cells. This rearrangement joins TRBV5-1 to TRBJ2-1, with D tentatively TRBD2 (6 bases). Incomplete CDR3 DNA: TGCGCCAGCAGACGAGGGACTTTTCGGGATGAG. The encoded protein is CASRRGTFRDE. The entire CDR3 protein reads CASRRGTFRDEQFF.